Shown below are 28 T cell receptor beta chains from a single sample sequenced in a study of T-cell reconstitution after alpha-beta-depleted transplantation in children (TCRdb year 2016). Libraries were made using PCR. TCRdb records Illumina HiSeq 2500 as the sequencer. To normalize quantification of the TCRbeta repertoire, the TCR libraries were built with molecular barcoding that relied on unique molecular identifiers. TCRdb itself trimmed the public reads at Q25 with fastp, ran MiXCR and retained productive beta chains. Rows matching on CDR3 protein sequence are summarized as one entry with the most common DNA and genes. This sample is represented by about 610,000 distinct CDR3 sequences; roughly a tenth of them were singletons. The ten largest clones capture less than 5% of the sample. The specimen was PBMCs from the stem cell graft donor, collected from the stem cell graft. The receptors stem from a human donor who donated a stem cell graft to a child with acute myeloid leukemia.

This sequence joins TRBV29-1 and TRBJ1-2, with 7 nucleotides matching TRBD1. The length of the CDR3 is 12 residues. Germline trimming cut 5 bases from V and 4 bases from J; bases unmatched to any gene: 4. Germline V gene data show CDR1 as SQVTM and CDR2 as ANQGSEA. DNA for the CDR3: TGCAGCGTTCACCGACAGGGCTATGGCTACACCTTC. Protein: CSVHRQGYGYTF.

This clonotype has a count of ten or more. The CDR3 loop is CASRSPGQGIGQPQHF. The CDR3 nucleotides are TGTGCCAGCAGGTCTCCGGGACAGGGTATAGGTCAGCCCCAGCATTTT. This chain joins TRBV28 and TRBJ1-5; 9 bases are a match to TRBD1. This CDR3 contains 16 residues. CDR1 is MDHEN and CDR2 is SYDVKM in the germline V gene. With 6 bases clipped from V and 6 bases from J, the junction kept 12 bases outside the gene matches.

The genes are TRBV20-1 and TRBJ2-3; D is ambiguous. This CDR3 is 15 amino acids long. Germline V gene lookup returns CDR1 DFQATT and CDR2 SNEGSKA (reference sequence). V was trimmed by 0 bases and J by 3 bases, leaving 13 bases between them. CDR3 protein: CSARDPGSVTDTQYF. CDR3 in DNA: TGCAGTGCTAGAGATCCGGGCTCTGTGACAGATACGCAGTATTTT.

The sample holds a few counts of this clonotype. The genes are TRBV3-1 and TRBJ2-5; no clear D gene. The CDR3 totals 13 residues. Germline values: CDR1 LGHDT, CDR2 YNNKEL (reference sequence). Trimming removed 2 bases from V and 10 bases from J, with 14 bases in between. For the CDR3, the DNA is TGTGCCAGCAGCCAATCCCAAAACGCAGTCCAGTACTTC. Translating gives CASSQSQNAVQYF.

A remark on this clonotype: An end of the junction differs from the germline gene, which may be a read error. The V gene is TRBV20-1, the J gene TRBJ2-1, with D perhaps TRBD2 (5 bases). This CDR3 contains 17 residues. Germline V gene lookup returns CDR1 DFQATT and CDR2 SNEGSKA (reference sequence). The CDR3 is CCAKTVGWERPYNEQFF. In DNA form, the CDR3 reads TGCTGTGCAAAAACGGTGGGATGGGAGCGTCCCTACAATGAGCAGTTCTTC.

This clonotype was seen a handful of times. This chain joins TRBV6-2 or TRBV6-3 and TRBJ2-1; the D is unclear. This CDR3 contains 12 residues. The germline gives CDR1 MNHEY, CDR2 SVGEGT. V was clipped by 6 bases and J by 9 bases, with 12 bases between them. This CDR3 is CASSQMNGEQFF. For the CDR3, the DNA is TGTGCCAGCAGCCAGATGAATGGTGAGCAGTTCTTC.

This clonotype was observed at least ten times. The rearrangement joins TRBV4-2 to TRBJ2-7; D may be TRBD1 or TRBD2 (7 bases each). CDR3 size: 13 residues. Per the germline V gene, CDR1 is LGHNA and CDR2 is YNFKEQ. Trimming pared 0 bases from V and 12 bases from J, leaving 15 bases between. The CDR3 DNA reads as TGTGCCAGCAGCCAAGACCGCGGGGGACAGCTGTACTTC. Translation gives CASSQDRGGQLYF.

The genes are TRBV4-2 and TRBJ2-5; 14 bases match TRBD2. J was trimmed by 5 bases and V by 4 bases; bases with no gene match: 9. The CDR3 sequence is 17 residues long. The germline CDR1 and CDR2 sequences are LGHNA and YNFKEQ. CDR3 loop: CASSLTGLAGGGETQYF. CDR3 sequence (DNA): TGTGCCAGCAGCCTCACCGGACTAGCGGGAGGCGGGGAGACCCAGTACTTC.

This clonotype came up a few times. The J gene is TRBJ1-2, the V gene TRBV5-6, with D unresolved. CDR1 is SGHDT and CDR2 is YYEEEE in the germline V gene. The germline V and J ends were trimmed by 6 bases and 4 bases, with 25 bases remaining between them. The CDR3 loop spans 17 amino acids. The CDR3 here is CASTATSKLGSSYGYTF. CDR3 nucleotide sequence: TGTGCCAGCACAGCGACTAGCAAGTTGGGGTCCAGCTATGGCTACACCTTC.

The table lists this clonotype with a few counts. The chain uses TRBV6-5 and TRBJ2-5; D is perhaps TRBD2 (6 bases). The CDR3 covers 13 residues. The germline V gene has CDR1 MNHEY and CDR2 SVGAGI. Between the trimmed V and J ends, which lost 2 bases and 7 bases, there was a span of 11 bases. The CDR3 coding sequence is TGTGCCAGCAGTTACGGCGGGATTGGGACCCAGTACTTC. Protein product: CASSYGGIGTQYF.

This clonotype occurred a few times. The chain's CDR3 is CASSEEGVPGEQYF. For the CDR3, the DNA is TGTGCCAGCAGCGAGGAAGGGGTCCCTGGCGAGCAGTACTTC. The gene calls are TRBV3-1 and TRBJ2-7, with D possibly matching TRBD1 (5 bases). CDR1 and CDR2 from the germline V gene are LGHDT and YNNKEL (reference sequence). This CDR3 spans 14 amino acids. Deletions cut 5 bases from V and 6 bases from J, with 17 bases between.

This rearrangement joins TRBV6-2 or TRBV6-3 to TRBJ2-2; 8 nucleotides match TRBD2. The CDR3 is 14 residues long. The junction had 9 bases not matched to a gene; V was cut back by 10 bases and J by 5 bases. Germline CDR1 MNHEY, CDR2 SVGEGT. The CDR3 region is CANNVTGGTGELFF. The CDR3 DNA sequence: TGTGCCAACAACGTAACGGGAGGGACCGGGGAGCTGTTTTTT.

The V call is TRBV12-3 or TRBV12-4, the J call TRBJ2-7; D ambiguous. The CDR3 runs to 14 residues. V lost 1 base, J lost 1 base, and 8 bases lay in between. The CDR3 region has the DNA TGTGCCAGCAGTTTAGTTAGACGGTCCTACGAGCAGTACTTC. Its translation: CASSLVRRSYEQYF.

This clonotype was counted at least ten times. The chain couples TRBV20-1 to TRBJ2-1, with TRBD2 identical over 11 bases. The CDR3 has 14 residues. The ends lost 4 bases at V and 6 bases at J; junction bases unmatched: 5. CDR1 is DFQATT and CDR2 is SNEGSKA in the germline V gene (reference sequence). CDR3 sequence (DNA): TGCAGTGCTACGGGACTAGCGGTTGTCAATGAGCAGTTCTTC. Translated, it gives CSATGLAVVNEQFF.

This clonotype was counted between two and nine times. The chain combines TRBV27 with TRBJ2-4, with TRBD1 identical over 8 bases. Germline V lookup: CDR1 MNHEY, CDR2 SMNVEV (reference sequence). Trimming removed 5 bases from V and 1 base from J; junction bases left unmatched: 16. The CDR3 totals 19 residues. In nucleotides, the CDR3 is TGTGCCAGCAGTGAAGTATGGGGTGGACAGGGATGGGCCAAAAACATTCAGTACTTC. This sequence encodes CASSEVWGGQGWAKNIQYF.

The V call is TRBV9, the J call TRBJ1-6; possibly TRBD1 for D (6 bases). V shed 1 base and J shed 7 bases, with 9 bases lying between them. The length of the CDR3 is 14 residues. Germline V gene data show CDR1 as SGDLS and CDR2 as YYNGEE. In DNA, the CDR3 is TGTGCCAGCAGCGTAATAGGGGGGAATTCACCCCTCCACTTT. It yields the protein CASSVIGGNSPLHF.

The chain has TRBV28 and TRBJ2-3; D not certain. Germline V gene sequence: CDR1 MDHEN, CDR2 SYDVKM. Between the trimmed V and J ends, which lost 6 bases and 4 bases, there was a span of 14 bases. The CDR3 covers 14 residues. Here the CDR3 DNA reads TGTGCCAGCAGGTTGGGTCTCAGGTCAGATACGCAGTATTTT. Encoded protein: CASRLGLRSDTQYF.

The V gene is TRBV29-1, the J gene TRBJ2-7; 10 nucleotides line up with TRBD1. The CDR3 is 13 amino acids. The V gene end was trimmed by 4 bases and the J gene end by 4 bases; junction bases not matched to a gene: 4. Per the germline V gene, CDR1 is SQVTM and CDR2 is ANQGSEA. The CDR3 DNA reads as TGCAGCGTTGTCGGGACAGGGGAATACGAGCAGTACTTC. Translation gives CSVVGTGEYEQYF.

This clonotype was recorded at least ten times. The DNA for the CDR3 is TGCAGCGTTGAGCCGGGACTCATCAATGAGCAGTTCTTC. Its protein product is CSVEPGLINEQFF. V usage is TRBV29-1 and J usage is TRBJ2-1; the D gene is possibly TRBD2 (6 bases). V was pared by 3 bases and J by 6 bases, with 12 bases between. Germline CDR1 reads SQVTM; CDR2 reads ANQGSEA. The CDR3 runs to 13 residues.

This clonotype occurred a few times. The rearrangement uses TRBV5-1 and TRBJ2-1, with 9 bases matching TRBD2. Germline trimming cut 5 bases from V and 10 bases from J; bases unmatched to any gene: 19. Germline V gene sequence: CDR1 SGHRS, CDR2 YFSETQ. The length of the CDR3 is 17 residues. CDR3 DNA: TGCGCCAGCAGGGTACTGGGGCAGCGGGAGGAGAGTTCGGAGCAGTTCTTC. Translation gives CASRVLGQREESSEQFF.

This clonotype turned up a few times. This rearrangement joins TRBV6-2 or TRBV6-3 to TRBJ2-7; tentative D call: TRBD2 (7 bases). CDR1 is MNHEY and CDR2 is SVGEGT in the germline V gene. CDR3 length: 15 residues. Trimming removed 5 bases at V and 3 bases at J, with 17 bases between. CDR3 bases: TGTGCCAGCAGTCTTGAGGGGGGGAAAATCTACGAGCAGTACTTC. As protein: CASSLEGGKIYEQYF.

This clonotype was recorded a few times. The CDR3 nucleotides read TGTGCCAGCACCCATTCTCAGGGTAGCCAGTACTTC. It codes for CASTHSQGSQYF. The chain joins TRBV12-3 or TRBV12-4 to TRBJ2-5; perhaps TRBD1 as D (5 bases). V lost 7 bases, J lost 10 bases, and 16 bases lay in between. CDR3 length: 12 residues.

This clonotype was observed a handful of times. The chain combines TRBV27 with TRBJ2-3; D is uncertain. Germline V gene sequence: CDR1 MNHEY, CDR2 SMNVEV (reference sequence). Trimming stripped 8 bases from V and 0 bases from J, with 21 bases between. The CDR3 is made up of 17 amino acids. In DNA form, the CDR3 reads TGTGCCAGCCAACACCCCTCTCTTGGCGAAAGCACAGATACGCAGTATTTT. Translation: CASQHPSLGESTDTQYF.

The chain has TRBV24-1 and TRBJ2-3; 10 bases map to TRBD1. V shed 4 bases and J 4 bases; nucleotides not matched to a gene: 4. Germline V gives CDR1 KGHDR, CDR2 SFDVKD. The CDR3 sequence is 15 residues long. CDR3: CATSDPGQGADTQYF. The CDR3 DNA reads TGTGCCACCAGTGACCCCGGACAGGGGGCAGATACGCAGTATTTT.

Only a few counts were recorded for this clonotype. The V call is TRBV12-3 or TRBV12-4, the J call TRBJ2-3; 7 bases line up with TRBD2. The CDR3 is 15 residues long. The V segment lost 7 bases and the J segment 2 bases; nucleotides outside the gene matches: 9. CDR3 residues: CASTQGEGLTDTQYF. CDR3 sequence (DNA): TGTGCCAGCACCCAAGGGGAGGGCCTCACAGATACGCAGTATTTT.

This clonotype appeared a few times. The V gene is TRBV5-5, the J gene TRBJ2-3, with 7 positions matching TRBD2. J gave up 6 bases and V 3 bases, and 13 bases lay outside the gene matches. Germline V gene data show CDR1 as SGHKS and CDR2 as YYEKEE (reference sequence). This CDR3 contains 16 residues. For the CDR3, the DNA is TGTGCCAGCAGCTCGCCGGGACTTGGGGGAGGGGATACGCAGTATTTT. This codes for CASSSPGLGGGDTQYF.

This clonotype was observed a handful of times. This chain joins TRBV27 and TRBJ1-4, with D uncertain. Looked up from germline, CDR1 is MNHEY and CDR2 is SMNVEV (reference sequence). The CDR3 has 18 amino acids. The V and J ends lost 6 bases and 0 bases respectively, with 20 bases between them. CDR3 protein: CASSTLGWAAATNEKLFF. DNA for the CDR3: TGTGCCAGCAGCACTCTTGGTTGGGCAGCCGCAACTAATGAAAAACTGTTTTTT.

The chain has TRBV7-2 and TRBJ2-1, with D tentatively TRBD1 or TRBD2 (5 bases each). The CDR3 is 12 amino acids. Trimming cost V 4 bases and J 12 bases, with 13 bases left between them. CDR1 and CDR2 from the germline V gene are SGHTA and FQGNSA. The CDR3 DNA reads TGTGCCAGCAGCTCCCCGGGACGCTGGCAGTTCTTC. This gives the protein CASSSPGRWQFF.